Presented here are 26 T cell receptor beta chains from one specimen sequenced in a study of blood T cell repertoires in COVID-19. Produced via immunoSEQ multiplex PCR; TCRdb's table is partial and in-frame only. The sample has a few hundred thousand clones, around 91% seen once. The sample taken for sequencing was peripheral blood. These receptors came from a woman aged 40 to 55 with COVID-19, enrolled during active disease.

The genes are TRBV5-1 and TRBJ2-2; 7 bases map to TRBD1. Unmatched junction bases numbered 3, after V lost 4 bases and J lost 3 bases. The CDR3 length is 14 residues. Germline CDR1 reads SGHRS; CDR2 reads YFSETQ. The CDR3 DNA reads TGCGCCAGCAGCGGGACAGTGGACACCGGGGAGCTGTTTTTT. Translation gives CASSGTVDTGELFF.

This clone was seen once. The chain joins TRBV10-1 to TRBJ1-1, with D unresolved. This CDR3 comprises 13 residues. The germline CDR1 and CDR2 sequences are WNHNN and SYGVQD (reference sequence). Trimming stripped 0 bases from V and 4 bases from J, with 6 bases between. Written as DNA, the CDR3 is TGCGCCAGCAGTGAGTCGGAGTTCACTGAAGCTTTCTTT. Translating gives CASSESEFTEAFF.

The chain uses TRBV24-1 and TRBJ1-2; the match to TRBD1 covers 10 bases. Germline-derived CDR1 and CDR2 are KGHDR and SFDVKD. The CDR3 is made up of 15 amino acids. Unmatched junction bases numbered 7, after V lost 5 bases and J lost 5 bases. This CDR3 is CATSGPGQGTYGYTF. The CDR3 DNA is TGTGCCACCAGTGGTCCGGGACAGGGGACTTATGGCTACACCTTC.

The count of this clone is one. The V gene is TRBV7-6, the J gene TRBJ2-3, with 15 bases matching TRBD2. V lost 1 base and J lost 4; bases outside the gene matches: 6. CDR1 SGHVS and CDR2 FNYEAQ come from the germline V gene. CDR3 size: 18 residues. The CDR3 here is CASSLGAGLAGGPDTQYF. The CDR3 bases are TGTGCCAGCAGCTTAGGGGCTGGACTAGCGGGAGGGCCAGATACGCAGTATTTT.

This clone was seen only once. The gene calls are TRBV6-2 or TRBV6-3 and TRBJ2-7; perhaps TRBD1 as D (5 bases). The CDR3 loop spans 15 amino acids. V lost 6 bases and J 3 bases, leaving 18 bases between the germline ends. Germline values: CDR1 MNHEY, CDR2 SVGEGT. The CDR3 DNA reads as TGTGCCAGCAGCCCTCCCCGACAGCTACTCTACGAGCAGTACTTC. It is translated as CASSPPRQLLYEQYF.

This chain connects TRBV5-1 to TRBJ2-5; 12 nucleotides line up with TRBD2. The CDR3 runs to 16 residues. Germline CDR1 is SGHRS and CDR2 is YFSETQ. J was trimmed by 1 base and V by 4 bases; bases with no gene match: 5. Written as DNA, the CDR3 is TGCGCCAGCAGCATAGGACTAGCGGGGTTCCAAGAGACCCAGTACTTC. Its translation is CASSIGLAGFQETQYF.

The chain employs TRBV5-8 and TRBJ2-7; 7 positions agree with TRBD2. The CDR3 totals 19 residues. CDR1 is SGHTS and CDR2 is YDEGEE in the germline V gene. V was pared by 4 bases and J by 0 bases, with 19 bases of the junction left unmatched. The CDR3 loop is CASSQEQWTSGTSSYEQYF. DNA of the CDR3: TGTGCCAGCAGCCAGGAACAGTGGACTAGTGGGACCAGCTCCTACGAGCAGTACTTC.

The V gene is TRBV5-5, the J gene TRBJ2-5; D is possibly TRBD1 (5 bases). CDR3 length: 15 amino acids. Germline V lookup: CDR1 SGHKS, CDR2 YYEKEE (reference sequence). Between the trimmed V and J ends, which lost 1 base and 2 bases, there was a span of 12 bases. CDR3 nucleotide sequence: TGTGCCAGCAGCTTGCCAGGGCACCCTCAAGAGACCCAGTACTTC. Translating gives CASSLPGHPQETQYF. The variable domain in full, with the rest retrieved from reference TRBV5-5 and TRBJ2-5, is DAGVTQSPTHLIKTRGQQVTLRCSPISGHKSVSWYQQVLGQGPQFIFQYYEKEERGRGNFPDRFSARQFPNYSSELNVNALLLGDSALYLCASSLPGHPQETQYFGPGTRLLVL.

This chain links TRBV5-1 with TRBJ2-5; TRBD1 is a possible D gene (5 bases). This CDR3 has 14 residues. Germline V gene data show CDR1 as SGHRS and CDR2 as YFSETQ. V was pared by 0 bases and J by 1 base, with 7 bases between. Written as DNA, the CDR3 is TGCGCCAGCAGCTTGGGACAGCTCCAAGAGACCCAGTACTTC. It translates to CASSLGQLQETQYF.

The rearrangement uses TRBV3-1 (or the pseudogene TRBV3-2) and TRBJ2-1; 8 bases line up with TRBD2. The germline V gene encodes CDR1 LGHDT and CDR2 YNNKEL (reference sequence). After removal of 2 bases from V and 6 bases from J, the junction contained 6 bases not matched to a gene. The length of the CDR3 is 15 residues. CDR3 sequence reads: CASSQPGTRGNEQFF. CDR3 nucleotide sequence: TGTGCCAGCAGCCAACCCGGGACTAGAGGCAATGAGCAGTTCTTC.

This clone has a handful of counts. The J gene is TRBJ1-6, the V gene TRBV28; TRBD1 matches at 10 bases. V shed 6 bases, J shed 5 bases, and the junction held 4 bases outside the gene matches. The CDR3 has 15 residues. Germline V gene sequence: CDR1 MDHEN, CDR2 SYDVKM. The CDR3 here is CASRRDRGDNSPLHF. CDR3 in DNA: TGTGCCAGCAGACGGGACAGGGGAGATAATTCACCCCTCCACTTT.

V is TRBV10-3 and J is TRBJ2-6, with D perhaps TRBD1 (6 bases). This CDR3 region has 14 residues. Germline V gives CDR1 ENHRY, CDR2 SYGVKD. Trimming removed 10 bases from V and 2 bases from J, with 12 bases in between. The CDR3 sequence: CASHRETGANVLTF. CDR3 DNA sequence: TGTGCCAGCCACAGGGAGACTGGGGCCAACGTCCTGACTTTC.

CDR3 sequence: CASSAGTWAYEQYF. CDR3 coding DNA: TGTGCCAGCAGCGCTGGGACTTGGGCCTACGAGCAGTACTTC. The V gene is TRBV9, the J gene TRBJ2-7; D may be TRBD2 (6 bases). V lost 3 bases and J lost 2, with 12 bases in between. The CDR3 length is 14 residues. Germline V gene sequence: CDR1 SGDLS, CDR2 YYNGEE.

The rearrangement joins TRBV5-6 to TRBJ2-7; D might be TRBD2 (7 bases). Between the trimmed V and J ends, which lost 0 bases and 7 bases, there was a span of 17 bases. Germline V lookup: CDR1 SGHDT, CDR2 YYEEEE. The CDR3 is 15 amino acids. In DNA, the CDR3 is TGTGCCAGCAGCTTGGCGCCAACACAGGGAGGGGAGCAGTACTTC. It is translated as CASSLAPTQGGEQYF.

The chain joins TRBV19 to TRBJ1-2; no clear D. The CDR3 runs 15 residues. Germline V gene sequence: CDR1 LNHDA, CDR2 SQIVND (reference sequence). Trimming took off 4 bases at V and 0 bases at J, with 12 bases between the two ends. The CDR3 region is CASSTFSVANYGYTF. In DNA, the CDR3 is TGTGCCAGTAGTACCTTTTCGGTAGCTAACTATGGCTACACCTTC.

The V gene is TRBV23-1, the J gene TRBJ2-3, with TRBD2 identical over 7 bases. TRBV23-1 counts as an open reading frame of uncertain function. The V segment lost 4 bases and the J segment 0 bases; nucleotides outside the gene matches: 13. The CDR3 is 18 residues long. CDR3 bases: TGCGCCAGCAGTCCCGGCAAGCGGGGCCAGAATAGCACAGATACGCAGTATTTT. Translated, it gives CASSPGKRGQNSTDTQYF.

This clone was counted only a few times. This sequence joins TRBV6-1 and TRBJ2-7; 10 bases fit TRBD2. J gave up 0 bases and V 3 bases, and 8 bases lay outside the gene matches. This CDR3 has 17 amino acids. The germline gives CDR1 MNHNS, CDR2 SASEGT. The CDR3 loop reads CASSDQLTSGYSYEQYF. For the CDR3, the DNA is TGTGCCAGCAGTGATCAGCTGACTAGCGGGTACTCCTACGAGCAGTACTTC.

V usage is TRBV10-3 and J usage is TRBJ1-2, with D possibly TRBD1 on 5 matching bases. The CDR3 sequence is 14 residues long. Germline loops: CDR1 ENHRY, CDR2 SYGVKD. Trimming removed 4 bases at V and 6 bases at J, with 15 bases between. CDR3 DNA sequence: TGTGCCATCAGTGCGGTGGGGCAGGGCGATGGCTACACCTTC. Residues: CAISAVGQGDGYTF.

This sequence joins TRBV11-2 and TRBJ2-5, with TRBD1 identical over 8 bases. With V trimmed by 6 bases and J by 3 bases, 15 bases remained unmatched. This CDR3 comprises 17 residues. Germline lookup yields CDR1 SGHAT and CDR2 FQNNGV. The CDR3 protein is CASSQRQGSVGKETQYF. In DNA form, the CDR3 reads TGTGCCAGCAGTCAAAGACAGGGGAGTGTGGGCAAAGAGACCCAGTACTTC.

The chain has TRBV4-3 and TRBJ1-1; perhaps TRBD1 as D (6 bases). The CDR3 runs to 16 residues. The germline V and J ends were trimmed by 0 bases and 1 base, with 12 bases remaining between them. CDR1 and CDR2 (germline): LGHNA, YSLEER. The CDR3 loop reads CASSQEGLQGNTEAFF. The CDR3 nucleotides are TGCGCCAGCAGCCAAGAGGGTCTACAGGGGAACACTGAAGCTTTCTTT.

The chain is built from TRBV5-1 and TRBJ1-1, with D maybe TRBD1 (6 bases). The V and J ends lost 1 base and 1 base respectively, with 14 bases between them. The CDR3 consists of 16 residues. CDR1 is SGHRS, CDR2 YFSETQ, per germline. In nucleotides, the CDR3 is TGCGCCAGCAGCTTGAGCAGGGGAGAGGGGAACACTGAAGCTTTCTTT. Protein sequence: CASSLSRGEGNTEAFF.

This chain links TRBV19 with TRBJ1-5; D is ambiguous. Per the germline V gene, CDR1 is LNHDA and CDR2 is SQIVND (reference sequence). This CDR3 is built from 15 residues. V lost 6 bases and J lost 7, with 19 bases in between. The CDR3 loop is CASSPSISTLQPQHF. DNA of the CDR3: TGTGCCAGTAGCCCTTCTATTTCCACCTTACAGCCCCAGCATTTT.

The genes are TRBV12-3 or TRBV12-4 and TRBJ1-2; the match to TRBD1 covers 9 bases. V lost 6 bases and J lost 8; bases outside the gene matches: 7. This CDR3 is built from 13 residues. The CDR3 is CASRPDRGYGYTF. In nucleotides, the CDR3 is TGTGCCAGCAGACCGGACAGGGGATACGGCTACACCTTC.

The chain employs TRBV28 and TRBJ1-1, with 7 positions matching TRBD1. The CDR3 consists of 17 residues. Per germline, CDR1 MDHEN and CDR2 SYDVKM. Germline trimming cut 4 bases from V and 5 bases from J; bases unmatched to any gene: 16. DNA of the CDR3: TGTGCCAGCAGTTGGAACAGGGGCCGCTCTAAATCGACTGAAGCTTTCTTT. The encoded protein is CASSWNRGRSKSTEAFF.

The CDR3 coding sequence is TGCAGCGCAAGCGGGGGCCCTAGCACAGATACGCAGTATTTT. This encodes CSASGGPSTDTQYF. V and J are TRBV29-1 and TRBJ2-3, with 8 bases identical to TRBD2. Trimming took 7 bases from V and 0 from J; bases not matched to a gene: 6. Germline CDR1 reads SQVTM; CDR2 reads ANQGSEA. The CDR3 has 14 amino acids.

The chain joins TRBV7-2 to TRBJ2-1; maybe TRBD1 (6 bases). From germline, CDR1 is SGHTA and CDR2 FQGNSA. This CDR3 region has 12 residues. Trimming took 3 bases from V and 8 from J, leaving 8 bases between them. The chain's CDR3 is CASSFTGHEQFF. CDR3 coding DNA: TGTGCCAGCAGCTTCACAGGGCATGAGCAGTTCTTC.